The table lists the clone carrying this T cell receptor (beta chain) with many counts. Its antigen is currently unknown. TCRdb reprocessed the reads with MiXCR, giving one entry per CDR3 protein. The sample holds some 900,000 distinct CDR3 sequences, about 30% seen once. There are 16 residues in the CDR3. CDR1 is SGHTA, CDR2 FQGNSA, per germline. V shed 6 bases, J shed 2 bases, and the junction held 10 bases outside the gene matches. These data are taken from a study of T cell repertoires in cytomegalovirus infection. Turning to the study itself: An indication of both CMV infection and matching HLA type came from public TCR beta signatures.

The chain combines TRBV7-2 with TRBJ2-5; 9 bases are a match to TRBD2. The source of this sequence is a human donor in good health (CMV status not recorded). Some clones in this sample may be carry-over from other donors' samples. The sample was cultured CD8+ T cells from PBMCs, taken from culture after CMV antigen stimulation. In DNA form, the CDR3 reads TGTGCCAGCAGTACACTAGCGGGCCCCTTACAAGAGACCCAGTACTTC. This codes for CASSTLAGPLQETQYF.